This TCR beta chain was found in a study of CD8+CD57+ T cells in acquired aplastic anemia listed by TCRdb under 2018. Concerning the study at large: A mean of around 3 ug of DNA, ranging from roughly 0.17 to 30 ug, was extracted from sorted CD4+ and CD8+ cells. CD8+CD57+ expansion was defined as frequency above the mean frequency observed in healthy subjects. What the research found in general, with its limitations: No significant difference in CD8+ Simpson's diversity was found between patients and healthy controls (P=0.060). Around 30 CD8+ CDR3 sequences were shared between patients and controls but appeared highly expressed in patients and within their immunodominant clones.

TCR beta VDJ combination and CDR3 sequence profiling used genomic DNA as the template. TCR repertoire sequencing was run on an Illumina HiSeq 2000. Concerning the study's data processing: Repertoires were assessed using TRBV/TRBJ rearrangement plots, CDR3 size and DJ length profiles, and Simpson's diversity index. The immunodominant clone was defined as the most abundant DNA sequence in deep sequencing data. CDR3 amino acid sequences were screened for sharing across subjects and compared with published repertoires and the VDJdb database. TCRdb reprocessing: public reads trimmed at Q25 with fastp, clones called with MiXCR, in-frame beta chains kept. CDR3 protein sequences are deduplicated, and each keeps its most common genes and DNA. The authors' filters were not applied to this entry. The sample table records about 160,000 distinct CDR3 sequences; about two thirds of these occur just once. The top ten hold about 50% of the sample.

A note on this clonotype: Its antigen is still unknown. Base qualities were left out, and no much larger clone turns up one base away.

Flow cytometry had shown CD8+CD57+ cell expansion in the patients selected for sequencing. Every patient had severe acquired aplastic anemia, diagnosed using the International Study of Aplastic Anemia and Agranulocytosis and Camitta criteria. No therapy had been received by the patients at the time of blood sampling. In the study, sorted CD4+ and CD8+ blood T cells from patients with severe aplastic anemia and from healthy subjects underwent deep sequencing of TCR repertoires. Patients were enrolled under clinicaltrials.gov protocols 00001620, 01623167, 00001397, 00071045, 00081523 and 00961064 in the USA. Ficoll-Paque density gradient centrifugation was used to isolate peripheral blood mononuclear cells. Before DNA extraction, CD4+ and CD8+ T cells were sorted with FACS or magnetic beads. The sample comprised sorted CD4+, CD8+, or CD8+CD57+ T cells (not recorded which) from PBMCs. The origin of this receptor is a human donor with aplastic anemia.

The DNA reads as follows: TGCAGTGCCAGCAGTGAAACGGGCGTCCAAGAGACCCAGTACTTC. Translated, this is CSASSETGVQETQYF. The sequence joins TRBV20-1 to TRBJ2-5; the D gene lacks a confident call. Inclusive of the bounding cysteine and phenylalanine, the CDR3 is 15 residues long. This entry keeps only the CDR3 DNA: 45 bases, framed from base 1. The germline V gene (reference sequence) yields DFQATT for CDR1 and SNEGSKA for CDR2. V was cut back by 6 bases and J by 1 base, leaving a gap of 18 bases between them.